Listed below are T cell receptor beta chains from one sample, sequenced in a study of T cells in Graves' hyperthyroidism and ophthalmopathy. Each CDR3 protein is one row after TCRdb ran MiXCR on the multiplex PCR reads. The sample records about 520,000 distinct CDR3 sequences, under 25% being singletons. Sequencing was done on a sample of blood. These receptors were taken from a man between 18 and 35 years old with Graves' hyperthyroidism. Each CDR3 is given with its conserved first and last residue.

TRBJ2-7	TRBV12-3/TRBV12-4	CASSLGSHYEQYF
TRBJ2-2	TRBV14	CASSQDPRPRTGELFF
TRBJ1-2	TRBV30	CAWSRGLPGYTF
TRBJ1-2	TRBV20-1	CSARGSMDGYTF
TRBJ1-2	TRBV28	CASSSDSGGYGYTF
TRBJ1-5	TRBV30	CAWSNEEVQPQHF
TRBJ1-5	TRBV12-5	CASGPELGQPQHF
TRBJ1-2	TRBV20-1	CSASLTGGGFGYTF
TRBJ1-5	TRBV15	CATSRFPGGGQPQHF
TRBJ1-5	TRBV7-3	CASSSTGAPNQPQHF
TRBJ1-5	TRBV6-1	CASSGDRWVPQPQHF
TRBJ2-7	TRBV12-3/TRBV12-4	CASRLGGYEQYF
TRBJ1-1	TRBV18	CASSPLPRTEAFF
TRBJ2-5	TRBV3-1	CASSQVVKETQYF
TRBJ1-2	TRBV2	CASSEFGGFYGYTF
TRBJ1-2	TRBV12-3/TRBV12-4	CASSLQGRHGYTF
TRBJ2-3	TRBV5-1	CASSRGRVEDTQYF
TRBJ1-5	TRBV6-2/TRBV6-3	CASRQRYLPDGSNQPQHF
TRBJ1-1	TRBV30	CAWRSGSWNTEAFF
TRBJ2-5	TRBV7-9	CASSFGLEQETQYF
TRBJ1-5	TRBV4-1	CASRSGTGLHQPQHF
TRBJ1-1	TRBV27	CASSLWGPTEAFF
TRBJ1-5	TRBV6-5	CASSYSGEPQHF
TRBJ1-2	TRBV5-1	CASSPFPGQGSYGYTF
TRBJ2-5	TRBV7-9	CASAAGTGGSEETQYF
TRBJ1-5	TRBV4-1	CASRMTGGGQPQHF
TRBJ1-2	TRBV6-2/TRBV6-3	CASSSETGYGYTF
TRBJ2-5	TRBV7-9	CASSLTGTTQETQYF
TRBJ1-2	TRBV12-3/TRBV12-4	CASSLGSAGDGYGYTF
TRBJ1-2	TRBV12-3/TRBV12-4	CASYRGGPKSYTF
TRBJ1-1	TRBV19	CASIPGWNTEAFF
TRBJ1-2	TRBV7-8	CASSLVSGDRHGYTF
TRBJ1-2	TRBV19	CASTPPGRNYGYTF
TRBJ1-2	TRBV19	CASSWTVGSDYGYTF
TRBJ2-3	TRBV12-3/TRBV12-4	CASSFLMDPSDTQYF
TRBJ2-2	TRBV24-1	CATSDPGGEATGELFF
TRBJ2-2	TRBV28	CASIPRGQGYSRLTGELFF
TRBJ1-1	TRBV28	CASSWIDTLNTEAFF
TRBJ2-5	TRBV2	CASRVGLLGAQYF
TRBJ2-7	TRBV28	CASSPHRLPYEQYF
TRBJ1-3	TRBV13	CASSWTGEGNTIYF
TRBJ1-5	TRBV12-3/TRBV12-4	CASSFIDWQTDQPQHF
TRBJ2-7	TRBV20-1	CSARQREGFSYEQYF
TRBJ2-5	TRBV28	CASSAEGAQYF
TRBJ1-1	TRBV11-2	CASSLAHSNTEAFF
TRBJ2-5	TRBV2	CASSARGAEETQYF
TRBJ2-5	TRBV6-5	CASSYSPGRPETQYF
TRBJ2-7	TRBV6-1	CASDRARSSYEQYF
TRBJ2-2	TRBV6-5	CASSYFAGLDTGELFF
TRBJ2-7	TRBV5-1	CASSLEPGLLTYEQYF
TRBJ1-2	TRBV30	CAWSRTGDYGYTF
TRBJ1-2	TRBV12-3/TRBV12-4	CASTQGPNYGYTF
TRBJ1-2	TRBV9	CASSLLSSGSGYTF